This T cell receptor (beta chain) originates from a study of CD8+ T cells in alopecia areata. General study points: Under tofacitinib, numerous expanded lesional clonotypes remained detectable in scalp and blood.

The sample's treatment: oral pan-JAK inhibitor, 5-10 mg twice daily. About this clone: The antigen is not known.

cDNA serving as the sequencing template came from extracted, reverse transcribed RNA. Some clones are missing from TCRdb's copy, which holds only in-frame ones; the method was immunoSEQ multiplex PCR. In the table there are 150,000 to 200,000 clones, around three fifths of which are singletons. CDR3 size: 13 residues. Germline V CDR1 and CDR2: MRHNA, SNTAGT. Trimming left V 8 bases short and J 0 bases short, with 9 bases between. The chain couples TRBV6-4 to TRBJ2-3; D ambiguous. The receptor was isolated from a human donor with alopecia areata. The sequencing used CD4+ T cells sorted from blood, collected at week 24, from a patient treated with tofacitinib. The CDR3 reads CASGPGSTDTQYF. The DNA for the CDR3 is TGTGCCAGCGGCCCAGGAAGCACAGATACGCAGTATTTT.